A single sample is the source of the 29 T cell receptor beta chains below, sequenced in a study of blood T cell repertoires in COVID-19. Profiled with immunoSEQ multiplex PCR; TCRdb holds only in-frame clones, not every one. In the table there are under 250,000 clones, roughly four fifths of which are singletons. The sample comprised peripheral blood. The receptors originated from a woman between 40 and 50 years old with active or convalescent COVID-19.

This clone has a single count. The chain couples TRBV6-1 to TRBJ1-3; 10 bases map to TRBD1. The germline CDR1 and CDR2 sequences are MNHNS and SASEGT. The CDR3 extends over 16 amino acids. The junction had 4 bases not matched to a gene; V was cut back by 3 bases and J by 2 bases. DNA of the CDR3: TGTGCCAGCAGTGAGAGACAGGGGGCACCTGGAAACACCATATATTTT. Translating gives CASSERQGAPGNTIYF.

The V gene is TRBV19, the J gene TRBJ1-1; 7 nucleotides line up with TRBD1. The germline V gene encodes CDR1 LNHDA and CDR2 SQIVND (reference sequence). With 5 bases clipped from V and 0 bases from J, the junction kept 12 bases outside the gene matches. CDR3 size: 17 residues. The CDR3 bases are TGTGCCAGTAGTTCCGGGACAGCCAGACTCGTGAACACTGAAGCTTTCTTT. Translated, it gives CASSSGTARLVNTEAFF.

CDR3 nucleotides: TGTGCCAGCAATCAATACTACCAAGAGACCCAGTACTTC. Residues: CASNQYYQETQYF. The V and J genes are TRBV2 and TRBJ2-5; the D is unclear. The CDR3 length is 13 residues. With 7 bases removed from V and 0 bases from J, the gap between germline ends came to 9 bases. CDR1 SNHLY and CDR2 FYNNEI come from the germline V gene. Looking up the rest from reference TRBV2 and TRBJ2-5 gives the full variable domain: EPEVTQTPSHQVTQMGQEVILRCVPISNHLYFYWYRQILGQKVEFLVSFYNNEISEKSEIFDDQFSVERPDGSNFTLKIRSTKLEDSAMYFCASNQYYQETQYFGPGTRLLVL.

V and J are TRBV4-3 and TRBJ2-1; 11 bases align to TRBD1. Per germline, CDR1 LGHNA and CDR2 YSLEER. This CDR3 spans 16 amino acids. Germline trimming cut 3 bases from V and 1 base from J; bases unmatched to any gene: 2. CDR3 sequence (DNA): TGCGCCAGCAGCCATGGGGACAGGGGGTCCTACAATGAGCAGTTCTTC. Translating it yields CASSHGDRGSYNEQFF.

The rearrangement uses TRBV11-2 and TRBJ1-1, with a tentative D call TRBD1 (5 bases). Germline values: CDR1 SGHAT, CDR2 FQNNGV. V gave up 3 bases and J gave up 7 bases, with 18 bases separating them. This CDR3 is built from 15 residues. The CDR3 loop is CASSLGSRGILEAFF. In DNA, the CDR3 is TGTGCCAGCAGCTTGGGATCTCGGGGGATACTTGAAGCTTTCTTT.

The chain couples TRBV3-1 (or the pseudogene TRBV3-2) to TRBJ2-3; 9 positions match TRBD2. The junction had 9 bases not matched to a gene; V was cut back by 0 bases and J by 5 bases. The CDR3 contains 17 residues. Looked up from germline, CDR1 is LGHDT and CDR2 is YNNKEL (reference sequence). CDR3 bases: TGTGCCAGCAGCCAAGATAGCCTAGCGGGATTTGGAGATACGCAGTATTTT. This translates into CASSQDSLAGFGDTQYF.

The V call is TRBV2, the J call TRBJ1-4, with D uncertain. Per germline, CDR1 SNHLY and CDR2 FYNNEI. Trimming took off 8 bases at V and 5 bases at J, with 12 bases between the two ends. The CDR3 consists of 13 residues. DNA of the CDR3: TGTGCCAGCTGTGGTTCGGGAAATGAAAAACTGTTTTTT. Translated: CASCGSGNEKLFF. Supplemented by reference TRBV2 and TRBJ1-4, the full variable domain reads EPEVTQTPSHQVTQMGQEVILRCVPISNHLYFYWYRQILGQKVEFLVSFYNNEISEKSEIFDDQFSVERPDGSNFTLKIRSTKLEDSAMYFCASCGSGNEKLFFGSGTQLSVL.

This chain joins TRBV7-9 and TRBJ1-2; perhaps TRBD1 as D (5 bases). CDR1 SEHNR and CDR2 FQNEAQ come from the germline V gene (reference sequence). CDR3 size: 14 residues. The germline V and J ends were trimmed by 2 bases and 3 bases, with 10 bases remaining between them. CDR3: CASSLMTDYYGYTF. In DNA form, the CDR3 reads TGTGCCAGCAGCTTAATGACAGACTACTATGGCTACACCTTC.

This chain uses TRBV11-3 with TRBJ1-1; D is possibly TRBD1 (5 bases). The V end lost 1 base, the J end lost 4 bases, and 10 bases lay between the germline ends. There are 14 residues in the CDR3. CDR1 is SGHNT, CDR2 YENEEA, per germline. The CDR3 protein is CASSLGQRSTEAFF. The CDR3 DNA is TGTGCCAGCAGCTTAGGACAGCGAAGCACTGAAGCTTTCTTT.

This rearrangement joins TRBV5-1 to TRBJ1-4; D is perhaps TRBD1 (6 bases). There are 16 residues in the CDR3. Germline CDR1 is SGHRS and CDR2 is YFSETQ. Deletions cut 4 bases from V and 8 bases from J, with 21 bases between. The CDR3 region is CASSPRSGGAREKLFF. The DNA for the CDR3 is TGCGCCAGCAGCCCACGGTCGGGGGGGGCCAGGGAAAAACTGTTTTTT.

This chain connects TRBV12-2 to TRBJ2-3; TRBD2, the table's D call, was not compared with the DNA. TRBV12-2 is listed as a pseudogene. The length of the CDR3 is 24 residues. The CDR3 nucleotides read TGTGCAAGTCGCTCAACTTTGGGACAGGGGTCCCTCCCGGGACTAGCGGGGAAAGCAGATACGCAGTATTTT. Its translation: CASRSTLGQGSLPGLAGKADTQYF.

V and J are TRBV4-3 and TRBJ2-1, with D possibly TRBD1 on 5 matching bases. This CDR3 is 15 amino acids long. Germline V gene lookup returns CDR1 LGHNA and CDR2 YSLEER. V gave up 1 base and J gave up 7 bases, with 14 bases separating them. CDR3 loop: CASSQAGARGNEQFF. CDR3 nucleotide sequence: TGCGCCAGCAGCCAAGCTGGGGCTAGGGGAAATGAGCAGTTCTTC.

The V and J genes are TRBV19 and TRBJ2-7, with a possible D match to TRBD1 (6 bases). CDR1 LNHDA and CDR2 SQIVND come from the germline V gene (reference sequence). There are 16 residues in the CDR3. V shed 5 bases and J shed 2 bases, with 19 bases lying between them. This CDR3 reads CASSPMGQQRAYEQYF. CDR3 DNA sequence: TGTGCCAGTAGTCCAATGGGACAACAGAGGGCCTACGAGCAGTACTTC.

This chain links TRBV6-5 with TRBJ2-7; 7 nucleotides line up with TRBD2. J was trimmed by 0 bases and V by 2 bases; bases with no gene match: 7. The CDR3 totals 16 residues. Germline CDR1 MNHEY, CDR2 SVGAGI. This CDR3 is CASSYGAGASSYEQYF. As DNA, the CDR3 is TGTGCCAGCAGTTACGGTGCGGGAGCCTCCTCCTACGAGCAGTACTTC.

This sequence joins TRBV6-4 and TRBJ2-2, with 7 bases lining up with TRBD2. The length of the CDR3 is 14 residues. Germline CDR1 is MRHNA and CDR2 is SNTAGT. J lost 6 bases, V lost 6 bases, and 7 bases had no gene match. The DNA of the CDR3 is TGTGCCAGCAGCCCTGGACTAGGGTCCGGGGAGCTGTTTTTT. Protein sequence: CASSPGLGSGELFF.

This sequence joins TRBV6-5 and TRBJ1-2; tentatively, D is TRBD1 (5 bases). The length of the CDR3 is 14 residues. In germline, CDR1 is MNHEY, CDR2 SVGAGI. Trimming pared 6 bases from V and 3 bases from J, leaving 14 bases between. The chain's CDR3 is CASRDSGGYYGYTF. The CDR3, as DNA: TGTGCCAGCAGGGACTCCGGGGGATACTATGGCTACACCTTC.

This clone was seen a single time. The V and J genes are TRBV7-9 and TRBJ1-4; D gene ambiguous. CDR3 size: 15 residues. The germline V gene encodes CDR1 SEHNR and CDR2 FQNEAQ (reference sequence). Trimming cost V 2 bases and J 0 bases, with 7 bases left between them. CDR3 DNA sequence: TGTGCCAGCAGCTTAAATATTGCAACTAATGAAAAACTGTTTTTT. Its protein is CASSLNIATNEKLFF.

This sequence joins TRBV5-1 and TRBJ1-2; perhaps TRBD1 as D (6 bases). Germline V gene sequence: CDR1 SGHRS, CDR2 YFSETQ. The V end was cut by 4 bases, the J end by 6 bases, with 16 bases between. The CDR3 loop spans 14 amino acids. CDR3 amino acids: CASSQDRRTNGYTF. DNA of the CDR3: TGCGCCAGCAGCCAGGACAGAAGAACTAATGGCTACACCTTC.

The CDR3 sequence: CASSEGSAGARTDTQYF. The CDR3 nucleotides read TGTGCCAGCAGTGAAGGCTCGGCGGGGGCGAGGACAGATACGCAGTATTTT. The chain links TRBV6-1 to TRBJ2-3, with D possibly TRBD2 on 7 matching bases. V shed 1 base and J shed 3 bases, with 17 bases lying between them. There are 17 residues in the CDR3. From germline, CDR1 is MNHNS and CDR2 SASEGT.

The genes are TRBV20-1 and TRBJ1-2; D gene uncertain. This CDR3 contains 11 residues. V was shortened by 1 base and J by 6 bases, with 6 bases between the two germline ends. Germline-derived CDR1 and CDR2 are DFQATT and SNEGSKA (reference sequence). Written as DNA, the CDR3 is TGCAGTGCTAGAGGAGGGAATGGCTACACCTTC. It translates to CSARGGNGYTF.

The V gene is TRBV7-9, the J gene TRBJ2-7; D is unclear. The V end lost 0 bases, the J end lost 6 bases, and 15 bases lay between the germline ends. Per germline, CDR1 SEHNR and CDR2 FQNEAQ (reference sequence). This CDR3 spans 15 amino acids. CDR3 amino acids: CASSLAVSGSREQYF. DNA of the CDR3: TGTGCCAGCAGCTTAGCAGTTAGTGGTTCTCGCGAGCAGTACTTC.

The chain carries TRBV7-9 and TRBJ2-3; 8 bases match TRBD2. The CDR3 loop spans 15 amino acids. The ends lost 2 bases at V and 6 bases at J; junction bases unmatched: 7. Germline assignment: CDR1 SEHNR and CDR2 FQNEAQ (reference sequence). This CDR3 is CASSLTSGAADTQYF. The DNA of the CDR3 is TGTGCCAGCAGCTTAACTAGCGGAGCCGCCGATACGCAGTATTTT.

The chain couples TRBV12-3 or TRBV12-4 to TRBJ2-7, with 8 bases matching TRBD1. CDR3 length: 12 residues. V was clipped by 6 bases and J by 6 bases; unmatched bases: 4. CDR3 bases: TGTGCCAGCAGCTTAACAGGGGGCGAGCAGTACTTC. This encodes CASSLTGGEQYF.

The chain couples TRBV12-5 to TRBJ1-1; D possibly corresponds to TRBD1 (6 bases). The V end was cut by 0 bases, the J end by 5 bases, with 10 bases between. The CDR3 consists of 14 residues. Per the germline V gene, CDR1 is LGHNT and CDR2 is FRNRAP. The CDR3 nucleotides read TGTGCTAGTGGTTTGGTAGGGGGAGGGACTGAAGCTTTCTTT. Protein product: CASGLVGGGTEAFF.

The gene calls are TRBV12-3 or TRBV12-4 and TRBJ1-5; D gene unclear. Trimming removed 3 bases from V and 0 bases from J, with 3 bases in between. The CDR3 is 13 residues long. This chain's CDR3 is CASSFSSNQPQHF. The CDR3 nucleotides read TGTGCCAGCAGTTTTAGTAGCAATCAGCCCCAGCATTTT.

The chain combines TRBV3-1 (or the pseudogene TRBV3-2) with TRBJ1-1; D not resolved. The CDR3 consists of 15 residues. V was shortened by 1 base and J by 4 bases, with 13 bases between the two germline ends. CDR1 LGHDT and CDR2 YNNKEL come from the germline V gene (reference sequence). CDR3 DNA: TGTGCCAGCAGCCAAGGTTTCGGAGTCATCACTGAAGCTTTCTTT. It encodes CASSQGFGVITEAFF.

This chain joins TRBV3-1 (or the pseudogene TRBV3-2) and TRBJ1-6; TRBD1 matches 8 bases. With 1 base clipped from V and 5 bases from J, the junction kept 7 bases outside the gene matches. Germline assignment: CDR1 LGHDT and CDR2 YNNKEL (reference sequence). The CDR3 is 17 residues long. The CDR3 region has the DNA TGTGCCAGCAGCCAAGGTTCTCCGGGACAGGATAATTCACCCCTCCACTTT. As protein: CASSQGSPGQDNSPLHF.

This clone was counted a single time. V and J are TRBV3-1 (or the pseudogene TRBV3-2) and TRBJ1-2; 8 bases map to TRBD1. The germline CDR1 and CDR2 sequences are LGHDT and YNNKEL (reference sequence). This CDR3 spans 16 amino acids. The V gene end was trimmed by 4 bases and the J gene end by 2 bases; junction bases not matched to a gene: 9. The CDR3 region is CASSPLYRGENYGYTF. Here the CDR3 DNA reads TGTGCCAGCAGCCCCCTTTACAGGGGGGAAAACTATGGCTACACCTTC.

The chain links TRBV6-5 to TRBJ1-5, with D tentatively TRBD1 (6 bases). Germline V CDR1 and CDR2: MNHEY, SVGAGI. V was cut by 6 bases and J by 3 bases, with 12 bases left in between. This CDR3 region has 14 residues. The CDR3 sequence: CASRDSYFNQPQHF. For the CDR3, the DNA is TGTGCCAGCAGGGACAGCTACTTCAATCAGCCCCAGCATTTT.